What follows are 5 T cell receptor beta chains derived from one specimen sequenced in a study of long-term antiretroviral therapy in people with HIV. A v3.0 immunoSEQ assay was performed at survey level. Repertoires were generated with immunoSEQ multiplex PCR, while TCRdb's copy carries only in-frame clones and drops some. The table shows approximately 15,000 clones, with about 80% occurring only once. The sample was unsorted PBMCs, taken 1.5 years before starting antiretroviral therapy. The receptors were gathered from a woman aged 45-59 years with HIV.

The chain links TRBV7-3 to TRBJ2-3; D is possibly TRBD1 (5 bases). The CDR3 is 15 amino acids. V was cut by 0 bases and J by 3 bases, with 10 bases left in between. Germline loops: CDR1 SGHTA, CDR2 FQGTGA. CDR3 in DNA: TGTGCCAGCAGCTTAACTCGCGACAGTACAGATACGCAGTATTTT. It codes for CASSLTRDSTDTQYF. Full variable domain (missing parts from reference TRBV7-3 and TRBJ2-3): GAGVSQTPSNKVTEKGKYVELRCDPISGHTALYWYRQSLGQGPEFLIYFQGTGAADDSGLPNDRFFAVRPEGSVSTLKIQRTERGDSAVYLCASSLTRDSTDTQYFGPGTRLTVL.

In DNA, the CDR3 is TGTGCCAGCAAGGACCTGACCGGAAACACCATATATTTT. Protein sequence: CASKDLTGNTIYF. The rearrangement links TRBV6-5 to TRBJ1-3; D remains unclear. The germline CDR1 and CDR2 sequences are MNHEY and SVGAGI. With 7 bases removed from V and 4 bases from J, the gap between germline ends came to 11 bases. The CDR3 is made up of 13 amino acids.

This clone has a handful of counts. CDR3 nucleotide sequence: TGTGCCAGCAGCCAGCAGGTAAACACTGAAGCTTTCTTT. Its translation is CASSQQVNTEAFF. The chain carries TRBV7-9 and TRBJ1-1; D not certain. Trimming cost V 5 bases and J 2 bases, with 9 bases left between them. Germline CDR1 SEHNR, CDR2 FQNEAQ (reference sequence). The CDR3 spans 13 residues.

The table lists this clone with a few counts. CDR3 residues: CASSPRGSGNTIYF. The CDR3 DNA follows: TGTGCCAGCAGTCCCCGAGGCTCTGGAAACACCATATATTTT. The chain is built from TRBV28 and TRBJ1-3; D gene uncertain. This CDR3 comprises 14 residues. From germline, CDR1 is MDHEN and CDR2 SYDVKM. V dropped 5 bases and J dropped 0 bases, with 8 bases sitting between them.

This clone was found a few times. The CDR3 sequence is CASSLWTGAYEQYF. CDR3 nucleotides: TGTGCCAGCAGTTTATGGACAGGGGCCTACGAGCAGTACTTC. The chain links TRBV27 to TRBJ2-7; 9 nucleotides match TRBD1. Germline V gives CDR1 MNHEY, CDR2 SMNVEV (reference sequence). J lost 2 bases, V lost 1 base, and 0 bases had no gene match. The CDR3 runs 14 residues.